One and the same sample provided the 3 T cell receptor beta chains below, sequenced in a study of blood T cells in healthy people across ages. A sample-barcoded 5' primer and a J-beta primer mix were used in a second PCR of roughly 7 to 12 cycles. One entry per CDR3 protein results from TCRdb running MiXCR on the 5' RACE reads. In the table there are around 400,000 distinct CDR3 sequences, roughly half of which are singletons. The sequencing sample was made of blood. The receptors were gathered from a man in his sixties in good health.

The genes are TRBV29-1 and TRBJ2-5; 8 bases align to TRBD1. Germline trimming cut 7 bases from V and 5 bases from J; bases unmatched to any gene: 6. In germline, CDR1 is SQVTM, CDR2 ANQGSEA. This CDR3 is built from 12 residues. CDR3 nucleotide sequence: TGCAGCGACCGGACAGGGAGGGAGACCCAGTACTTC. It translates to CSDRTGRETQYF.

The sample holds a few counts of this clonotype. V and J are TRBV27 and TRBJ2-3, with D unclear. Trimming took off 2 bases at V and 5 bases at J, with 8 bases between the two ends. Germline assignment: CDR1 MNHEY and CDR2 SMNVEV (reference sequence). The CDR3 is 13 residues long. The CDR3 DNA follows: TGTGCCAGCAGTTTAATGATCGGAGATACGCAGTATTTT. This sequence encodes CASSLMIGDTQYF.

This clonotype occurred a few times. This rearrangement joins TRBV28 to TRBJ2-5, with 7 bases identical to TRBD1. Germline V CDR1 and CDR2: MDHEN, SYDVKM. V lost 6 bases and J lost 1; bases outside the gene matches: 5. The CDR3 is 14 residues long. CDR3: CASSPGGIQETQYF. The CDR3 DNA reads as TGTGCCAGCAGCCCAGGGGGAATCCAAGAGACCCAGTACTTC. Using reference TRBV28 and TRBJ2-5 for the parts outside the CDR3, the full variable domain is DVKVTQSSRYLVKRTGEKVFLECVQDMDHENMFWYRQDPGLGLRLIYFSYDVKMKEKGDIPEGYSVSREKKERFSLILESASTNQTSMYLCASSPGGIQETQYFGPGTRLLVL.